A single T cell receptor (beta chain) is shown here with its context. Trimming took off 0 bases at V and 8 bases at J, with 14 bases between the two ends. This CDR3 has 14 residues. Germline CDR1 MNHEY, CDR2 SMNVEV (reference sequence). Original handling: Reference gene primer amplification yielded estimated nucleated cell counts. TCRdb keeps only in-frame clones here, not all; method: immunoSEQ multiplex PCR. Clone size and the V and J calls come from that table; the DNA yielded D and trimming. The sample carries roughly 67,000 clones, over 60% recorded once. The data originate from a study of blood T cell repertoires in COVID-19. Study summary: The samples span acute and convalescent COVID-19 from the United States, Italy and Spain.

Sequenced input: peripheral blood. The sequence derives from a human donor in a cohort sampled during active COVID-19. This rearrangement joins TRBV27 to TRBJ2-7; D is undetermined. The CDR3 spells CASSLSSSRSQQYF. The CDR3 coding sequence is TGTGCCAGCAGTTTATCTTCTAGTAGGTCCCAGCAGTACTTC.